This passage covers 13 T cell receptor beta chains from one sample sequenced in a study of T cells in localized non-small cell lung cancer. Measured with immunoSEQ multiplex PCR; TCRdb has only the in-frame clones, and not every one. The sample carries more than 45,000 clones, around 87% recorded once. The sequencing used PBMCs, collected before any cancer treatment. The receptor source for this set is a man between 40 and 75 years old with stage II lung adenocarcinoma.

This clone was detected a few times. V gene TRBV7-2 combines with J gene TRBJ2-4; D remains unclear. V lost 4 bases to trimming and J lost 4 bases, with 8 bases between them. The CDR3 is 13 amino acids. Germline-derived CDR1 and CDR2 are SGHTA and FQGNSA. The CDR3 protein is CASSSSAKNIQYF. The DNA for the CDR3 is TGTGCCAGCAGCTCCTCGGCGAAAAACATTCAGTACTTC.

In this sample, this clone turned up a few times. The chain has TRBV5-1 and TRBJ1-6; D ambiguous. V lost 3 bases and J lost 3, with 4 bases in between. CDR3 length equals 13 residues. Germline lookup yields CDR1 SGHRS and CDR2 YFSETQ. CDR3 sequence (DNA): TGCGCCAGCAGCTCTGACTATAATTCACCCCTCCACTTT. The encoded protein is CASSSDYNSPLHF.

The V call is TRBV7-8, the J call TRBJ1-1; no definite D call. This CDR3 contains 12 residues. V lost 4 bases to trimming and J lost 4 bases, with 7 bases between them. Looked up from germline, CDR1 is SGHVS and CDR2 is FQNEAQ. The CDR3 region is CASSSRPTEAFF. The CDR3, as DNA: TGTGCCAGCAGCTCCCGACCCACTGAAGCTTTCTTT.

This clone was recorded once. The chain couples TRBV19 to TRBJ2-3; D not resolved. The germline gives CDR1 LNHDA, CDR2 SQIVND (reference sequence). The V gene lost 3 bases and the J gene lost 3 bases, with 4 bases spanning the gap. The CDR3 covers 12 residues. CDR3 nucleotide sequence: TGTGCCAGTAGTATTGGAACAGATACGCAGTATTTT. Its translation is CASSIGTDTQYF.

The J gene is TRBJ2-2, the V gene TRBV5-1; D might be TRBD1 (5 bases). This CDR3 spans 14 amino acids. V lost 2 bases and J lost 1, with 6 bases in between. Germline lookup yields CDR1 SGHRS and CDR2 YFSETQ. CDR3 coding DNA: TGCGCCAGCAGCTTACAGGTGAACACCGGGGAGCTGTTTTTT. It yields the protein CASSLQVNTGELFF.

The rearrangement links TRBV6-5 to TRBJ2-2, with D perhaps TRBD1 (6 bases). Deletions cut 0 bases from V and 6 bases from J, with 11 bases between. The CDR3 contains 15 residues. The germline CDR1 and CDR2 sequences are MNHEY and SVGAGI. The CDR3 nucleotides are TGTGCCAGCAGTTACTCGGCAGGGGACGCCGGGGAGCTGTTTTTT. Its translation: CASSYSAGDAGELFF.

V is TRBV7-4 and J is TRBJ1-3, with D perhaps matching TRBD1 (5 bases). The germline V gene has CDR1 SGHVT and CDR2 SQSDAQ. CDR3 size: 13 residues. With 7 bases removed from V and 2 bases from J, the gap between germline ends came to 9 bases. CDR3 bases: TGTGCCAGCATAGAAGGGGCTGGAAACACCATATATTTT. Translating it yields CASIEGAGNTIYF.

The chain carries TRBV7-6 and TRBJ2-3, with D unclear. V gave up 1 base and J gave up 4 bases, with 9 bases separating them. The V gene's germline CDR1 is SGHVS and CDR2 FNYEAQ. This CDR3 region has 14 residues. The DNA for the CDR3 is TGTGCCAGCAGCTTAGGTAGTAGGGCAGATACGCAGTATTTT. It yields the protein CASSLGSRADTQYF.

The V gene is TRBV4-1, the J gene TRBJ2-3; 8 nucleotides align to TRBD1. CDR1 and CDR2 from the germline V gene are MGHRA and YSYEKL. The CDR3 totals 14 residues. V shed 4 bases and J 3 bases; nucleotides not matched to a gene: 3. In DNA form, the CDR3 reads TGCGCCAGCAGCCCGGACAGGGTGACAGATACGCAGTATTTT. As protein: CASSPDRVTDTQYF.

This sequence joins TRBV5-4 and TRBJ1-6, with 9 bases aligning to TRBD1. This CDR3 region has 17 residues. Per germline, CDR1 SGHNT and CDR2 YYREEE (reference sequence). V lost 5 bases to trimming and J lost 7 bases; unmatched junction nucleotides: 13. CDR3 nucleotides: TGTGCCAGCAGTCCTCGCGGGACAGGGTCTACCAATTCACCCCTCCACTTT. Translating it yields CASSPRGTGSTNSPLHF. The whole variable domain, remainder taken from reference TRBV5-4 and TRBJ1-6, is ETGVTQSPTHLIKTRGQQVTLRCSSQSGHNTVSWYQQALGQGPQFIFQYYREEENGRGNFPPRFSGLQFPNYSSELNVNALELDDSALYLCASSPRGTGSTNSPLHFGNGTRLTVT.

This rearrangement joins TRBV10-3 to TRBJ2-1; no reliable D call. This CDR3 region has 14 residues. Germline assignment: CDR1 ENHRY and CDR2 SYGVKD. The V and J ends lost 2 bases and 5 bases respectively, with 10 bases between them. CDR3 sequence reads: CAISEPEIHNEQFF. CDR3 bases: TGTGCCATCAGTGAGCCGGAGATTCACAATGAGCAGTTCTTC.

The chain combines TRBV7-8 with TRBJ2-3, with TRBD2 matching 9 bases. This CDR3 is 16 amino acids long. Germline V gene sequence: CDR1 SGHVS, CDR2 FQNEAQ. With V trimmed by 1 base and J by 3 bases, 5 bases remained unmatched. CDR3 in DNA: TGTGCCAGCAGCTTAGACTGGCTAGCGGGGACAGATACGCAGTATTTT. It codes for CASSLDWLAGTDTQYF.

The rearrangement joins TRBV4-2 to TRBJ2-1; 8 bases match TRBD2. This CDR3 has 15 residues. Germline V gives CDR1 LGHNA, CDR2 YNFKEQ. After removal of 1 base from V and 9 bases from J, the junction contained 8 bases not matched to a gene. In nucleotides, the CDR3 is TGTGCCAGCAGCCAAGTTAGCGGGGCGGGGGGTGAGCAGTTCTTC. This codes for CASSQVSGAGGEQFF.